The 7 T cell receptor beta chains presented below share a single source sample, sequenced in a study of metastatic and nonmetastatic thyroid tumors. Via MiXCR, TCRdb re-called the PCR reads. Of over 9,500 clones detected, roughly 31% appear once; the ten largest clones hold about a sixth. There were no patients who had received any treatment before thyroid surgery. The sequencing input was tumor tissue. The receptor set was obtained from a male donor with papillary thyroid cancer or a benign thyroid nodule (not recorded which). Some clones in this sample may be carry-over from other donors' samples.

Ten or more counts support this clone. This chain links TRBV9 with TRBJ2-6; tentative D call: TRBD1 (5 bases). Trimming left V 4 bases short and J 0 bases short, with 8 bases between. The V gene's germline CDR1 is SGDLS and CDR2 YYNGEE. The CDR3 sequence is 15 residues long. CDR3 sequence reads: CASSLTGSGANVLTF. In nucleotides, the CDR3 is TGTGCCAGCAGCCTTACAGGCTCTGGGGCCAACGTCCTGACTTTC.

This clone was recorded many times. The chain has TRBV12-3 or TRBV12-4 and TRBJ1-5; 9 positions match TRBD1. The CDR3 contains 14 residues. Losses at the gene ends were 4 bases for V and 9 bases for J; bases not matched to a gene: 7. The DNA of the CDR3 is TGTGCCAGCAGTTCCGGACAGGGGTTGATGCCCCAGCATTTT. Residues: CASSSGQGLMPQHF.

This chain connects TRBV5-1 to TRBJ2-7; TRBD2 matches 7 bases. There are 15 residues in the CDR3. After removal of 0 bases from V and 2 bases from J, the junction contained 5 bases not matched to a gene. The germline V gene has CDR1 SGHRS and CDR2 YFSETQ. CDR3 sequence reads: CASSLEASGTYEQYF. CDR3 in DNA: TGCGCCAGCAGCTTGGAGGCTAGCGGAACCTACGAGCAGTACTTC.

In this sample, this clone turned up a few times. The chain joins TRBV6-1 to TRBJ1-3; D gene unclear. Germline values: CDR1 MNHNS, CDR2 SASEGT. This CDR3 has 12 residues. V gave up 6 bases and J gave up 7 bases, with 10 bases separating them. The CDR3 coding sequence is TGTGCCAGCAGGAGGGAGACGAACACCATATATTTT. This translates into CASRRETNTIYF.

Ten or more counts support this clone. The chain links TRBV20-1 to TRBJ1-1; 12 nucleotides line up with TRBD1. With V trimmed by 6 bases and J by 1 base, 6 bases remained unmatched. Germline-derived CDR1 and CDR2 are DFQATT and SNEGSKA (reference sequence). The CDR3 is 15 residues long. The CDR3 bases are TGCAGTGCCAAGGGACAGGGGGCATCGAACACTGAAGCTTTCTTT. It encodes CSAKGQGASNTEAFF.

This chain links TRBV12-3 or TRBV12-4 with TRBJ2-7, with D possibly TRBD2 on 5 matching bases. The CDR3 contains 15 residues. V dropped 5 bases and J dropped 5 bases, with 19 bases sitting between them. As DNA, the CDR3 is TGTGCCAGCAGTGCCCGGACTGCCGCTCGACACGAGCAGTACTTC. This encodes CASSARTAARHEQYF.

The V gene is TRBV20-1, the J gene TRBJ1-1; possible D gene TRBD1, 5 bases. The V end was cut by 0 bases, the J end by 1 base, with 6 bases between. This CDR3 contains 13 residues. CDR1 is DFQATT, CDR2 SNEGSKA, per germline (reference sequence). In DNA, the CDR3 is TGCAGTGCTAGAGATGACAGGAACACTGAAGCTTTCTTT. Translation: CSARDDRNTEAFF.